This TCR beta chain was identified during a study of type 1 and type 2 diabetes patients. The PCR template was genomic DNA. Multiplex PCR with 30 forward and 13 reverse primers amplified the TCR beta CDR3. TCRdb itself ran the multiplex PCR reads through MiXCR, one entry per CDR3 protein. The sample lists 270,000 or so distinct CDR3 sequences, approximately 45% occurring once. The count of this clonotype is one. Its antigen remains unidentified. V was clipped by 2 bases and J by 1 base, with 17 bases between them. Germline V gene sequence: CDR1 ENHRY, CDR2 SYGVKD. The CDR3 consists of 17 residues. Study results and limitations: Age and gender were not matched between study groups.

The sequence came from a man younger than 35 with type 2 diabetes. The chain is built from TRBV10-3 and TRBJ2-5; D is perhaps TRBD2 (6 bases). The sample comprised peripheral blood mononuclear cells (PBMCs). The CDR3 DNA is TGTGCCATCAGTGAGAGCCTGGGAGCGGAGGGCCAAGAGACCCAGTACTTC. It yields the protein CAISESLGAEGQETQYF.